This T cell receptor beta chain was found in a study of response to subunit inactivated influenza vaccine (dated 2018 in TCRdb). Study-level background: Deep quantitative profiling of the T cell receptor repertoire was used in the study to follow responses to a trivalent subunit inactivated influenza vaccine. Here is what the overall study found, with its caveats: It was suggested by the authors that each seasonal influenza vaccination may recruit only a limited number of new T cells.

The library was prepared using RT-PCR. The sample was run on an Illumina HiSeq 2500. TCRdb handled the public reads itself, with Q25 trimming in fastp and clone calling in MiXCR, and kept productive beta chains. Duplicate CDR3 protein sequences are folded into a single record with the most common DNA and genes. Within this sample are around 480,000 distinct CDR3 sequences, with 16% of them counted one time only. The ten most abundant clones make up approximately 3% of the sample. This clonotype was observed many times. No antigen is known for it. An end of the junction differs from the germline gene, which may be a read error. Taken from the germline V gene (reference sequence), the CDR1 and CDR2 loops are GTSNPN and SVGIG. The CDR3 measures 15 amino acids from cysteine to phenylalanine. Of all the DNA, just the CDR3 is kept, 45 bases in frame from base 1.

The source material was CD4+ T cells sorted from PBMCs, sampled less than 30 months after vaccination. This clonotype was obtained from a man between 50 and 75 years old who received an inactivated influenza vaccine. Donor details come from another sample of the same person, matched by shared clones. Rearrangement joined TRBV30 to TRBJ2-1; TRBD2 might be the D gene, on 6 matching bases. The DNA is TGTGCCTGCAGTGGGACTCCCCCTTTTTCGGGAGAGCAGTTCTTC. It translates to CACSGTPPFSGEQFF. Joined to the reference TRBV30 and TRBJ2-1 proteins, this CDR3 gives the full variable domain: SQTIHQWPATLVQPVGSPLSLECTVEGTSNPNLYWYRQAAGRGLQLLFYSVGIGQISSEVPQNLSASRPQDRQFILSSKKLLLSDSGFYLCACSGTPPFSGEQFFGPGTRLTVL.